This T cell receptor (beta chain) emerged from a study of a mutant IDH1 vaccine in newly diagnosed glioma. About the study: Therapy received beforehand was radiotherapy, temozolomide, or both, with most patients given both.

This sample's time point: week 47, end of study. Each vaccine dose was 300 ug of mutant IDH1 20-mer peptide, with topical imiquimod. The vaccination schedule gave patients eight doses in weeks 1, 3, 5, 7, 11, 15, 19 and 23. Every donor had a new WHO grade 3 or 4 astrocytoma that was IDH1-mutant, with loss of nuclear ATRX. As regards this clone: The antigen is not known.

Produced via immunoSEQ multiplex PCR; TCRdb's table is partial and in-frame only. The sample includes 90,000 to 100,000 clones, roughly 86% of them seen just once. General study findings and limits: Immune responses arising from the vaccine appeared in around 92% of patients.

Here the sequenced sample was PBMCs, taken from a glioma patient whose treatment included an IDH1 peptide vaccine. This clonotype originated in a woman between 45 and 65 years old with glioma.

CDR3 amino acids: CASSLQGGNTIYF. CDR3 DNA: TGTGCCAGCAGCTTGCAGGGTGGAAACACCATATATTTT. V usage is TRBV5-6 and J usage is TRBJ1-3; possible D gene TRBD1, 5 bases. Germline loops: CDR1 SGHDT, CDR2 YYEEEE. The CDR3 sequence is 13 residues long. With 1 base removed from V and 3 bases from J, the gap between germline ends came to 5 bases.